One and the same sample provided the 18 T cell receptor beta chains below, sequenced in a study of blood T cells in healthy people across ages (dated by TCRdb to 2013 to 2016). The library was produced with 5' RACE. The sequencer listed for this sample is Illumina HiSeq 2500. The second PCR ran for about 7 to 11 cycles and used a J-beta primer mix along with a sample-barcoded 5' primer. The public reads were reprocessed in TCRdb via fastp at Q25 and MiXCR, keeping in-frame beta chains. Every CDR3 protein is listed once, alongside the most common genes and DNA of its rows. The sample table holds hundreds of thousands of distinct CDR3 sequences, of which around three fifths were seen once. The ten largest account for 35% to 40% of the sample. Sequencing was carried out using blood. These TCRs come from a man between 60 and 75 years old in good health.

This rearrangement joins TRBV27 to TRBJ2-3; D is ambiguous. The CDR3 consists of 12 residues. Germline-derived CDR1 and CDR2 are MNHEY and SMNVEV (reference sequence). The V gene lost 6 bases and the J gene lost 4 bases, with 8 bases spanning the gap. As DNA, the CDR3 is TGTGCCAGCAGGTCTACCTCAGATACGCAGTATTTT. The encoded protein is CASRSTSDTQYF.

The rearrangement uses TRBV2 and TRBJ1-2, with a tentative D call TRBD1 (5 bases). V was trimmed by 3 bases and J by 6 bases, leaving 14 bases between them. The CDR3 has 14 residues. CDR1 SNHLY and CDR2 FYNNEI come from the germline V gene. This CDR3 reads CASSDTRGSDGYTF. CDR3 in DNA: TGTGCCAGCAGTGATACGAGGGGATCGGATGGCTACACCTTC.

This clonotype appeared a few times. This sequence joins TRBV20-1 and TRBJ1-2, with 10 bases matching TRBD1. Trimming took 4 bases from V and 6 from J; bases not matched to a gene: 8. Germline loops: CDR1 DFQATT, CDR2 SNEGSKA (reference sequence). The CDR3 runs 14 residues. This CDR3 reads CSAIPLGQGDGYTF. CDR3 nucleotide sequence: TGCAGTGCTATTCCTCTTGGACAGGGGGATGGCTACACCTTC.

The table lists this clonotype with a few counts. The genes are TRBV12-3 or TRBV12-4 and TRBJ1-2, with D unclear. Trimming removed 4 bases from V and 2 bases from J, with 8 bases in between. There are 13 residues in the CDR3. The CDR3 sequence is CASSWAGNYGYTF. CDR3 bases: TGTGCCAGCAGTTGGGCAGGAAACTATGGCTACACCTTC.

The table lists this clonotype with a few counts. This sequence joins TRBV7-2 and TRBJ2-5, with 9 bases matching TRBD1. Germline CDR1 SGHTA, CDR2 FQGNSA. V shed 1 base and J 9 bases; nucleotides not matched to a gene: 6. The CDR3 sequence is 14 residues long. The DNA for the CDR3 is TGTGCCAGCAGCTTAGATACAGGGGGCAGGTCCCAGTACTTC. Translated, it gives CASSLDTGGRSQYF.

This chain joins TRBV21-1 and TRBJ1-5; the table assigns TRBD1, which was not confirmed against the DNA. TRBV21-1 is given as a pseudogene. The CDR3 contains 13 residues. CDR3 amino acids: CASSPRDNQPQHF. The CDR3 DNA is TGTGCCAGCAGCCCCAGGGACAATCAGCCCCAGCATTTT.

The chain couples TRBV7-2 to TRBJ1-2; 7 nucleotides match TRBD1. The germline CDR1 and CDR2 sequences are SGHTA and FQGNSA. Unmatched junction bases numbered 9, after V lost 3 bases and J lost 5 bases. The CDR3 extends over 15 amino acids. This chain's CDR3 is CASSFGTGESYGYTF. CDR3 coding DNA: TGTGCCAGCAGCTTCGGTACAGGGGAGTCTTATGGCTACACCTTC.

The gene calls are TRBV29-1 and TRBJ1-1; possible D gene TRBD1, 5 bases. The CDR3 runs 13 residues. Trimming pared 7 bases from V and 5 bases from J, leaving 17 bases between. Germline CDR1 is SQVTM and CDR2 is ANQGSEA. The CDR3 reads CSGARGIWTEAFF. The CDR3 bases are TGCAGCGGGGCAAGGGGAATATGGACTGAAGCTTTCTTT. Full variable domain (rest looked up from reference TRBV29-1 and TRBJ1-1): SAVISQKPSRDICQRGTSLTIQCQVDSQVTMMFWYRQQPGQSLTLIATANQGSEATYESGFVIDKFPISRPNLTFSTLTVSNMSPEDSSIYLCSGARGIWTEAFFGQGTRLTVV.

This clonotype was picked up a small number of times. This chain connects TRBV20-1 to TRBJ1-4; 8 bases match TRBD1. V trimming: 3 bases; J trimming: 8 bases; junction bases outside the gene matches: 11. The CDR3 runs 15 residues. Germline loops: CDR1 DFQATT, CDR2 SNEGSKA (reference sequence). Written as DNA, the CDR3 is TGCAGTGCTAGGGACCCCACAGGGGGAAACGAAAAACTGTTTTTT. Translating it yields CSARDPTGGNEKLFF.

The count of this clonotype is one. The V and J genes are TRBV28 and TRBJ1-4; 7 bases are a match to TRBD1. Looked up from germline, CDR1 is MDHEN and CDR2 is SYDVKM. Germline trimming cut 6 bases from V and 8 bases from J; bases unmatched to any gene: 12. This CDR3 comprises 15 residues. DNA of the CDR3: TGTGCCAGCAGATTACGAGGGGGCGCGAGGGAAAAACTGTTTTTT. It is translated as CASRLRGGAREKLFF.

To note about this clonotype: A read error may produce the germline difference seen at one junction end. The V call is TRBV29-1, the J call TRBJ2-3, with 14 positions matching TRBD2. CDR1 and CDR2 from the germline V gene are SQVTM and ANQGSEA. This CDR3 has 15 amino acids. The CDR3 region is CSVGGTSGSTGTQYF. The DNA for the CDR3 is TGCAGCGTTGGAGGGACTAGCGGGAGCACAGGTACGCAGTATTTT.

CDR3 protein: CASSPPGRVGEQYF. The CDR3 DNA sequence: TGTGCCAGCAGCCCCCCGGGTAGGGTGGGCGAGCAGTACTTC. The chain recombines TRBV12-3 or TRBV12-4 with TRBJ2-7, with D uncertain. This CDR3 spans 14 amino acids. Trimming took 6 bases from V and 6 from J, leaving 18 bases between them.

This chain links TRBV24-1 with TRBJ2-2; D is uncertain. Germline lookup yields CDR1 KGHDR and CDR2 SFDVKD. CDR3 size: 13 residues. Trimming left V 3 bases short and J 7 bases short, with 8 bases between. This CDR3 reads CATSDPPDGELFF. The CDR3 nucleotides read TGTGCCACCAGTGATCCCCCCGACGGGGAGCTGTTTTTT.

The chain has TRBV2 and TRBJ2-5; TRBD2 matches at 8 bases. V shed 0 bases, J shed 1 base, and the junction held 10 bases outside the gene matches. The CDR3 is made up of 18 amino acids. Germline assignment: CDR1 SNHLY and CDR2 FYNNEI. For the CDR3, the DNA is TGTGCCAGCAGTGAAGCGCCCCCGCAAACTAGCGGCCAAGAGACCCAGTACTTC. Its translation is CASSEAPPQTSGQETQYF.

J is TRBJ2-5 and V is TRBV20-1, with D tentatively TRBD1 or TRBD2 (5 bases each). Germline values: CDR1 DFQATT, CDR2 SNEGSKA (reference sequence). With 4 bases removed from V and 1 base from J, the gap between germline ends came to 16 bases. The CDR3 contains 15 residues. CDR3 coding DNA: TGCAGTGCTAACTTTCCGGGACGGGGCCAAGAGACCCAGTACTTC. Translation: CSANFPGRGQETQYF.

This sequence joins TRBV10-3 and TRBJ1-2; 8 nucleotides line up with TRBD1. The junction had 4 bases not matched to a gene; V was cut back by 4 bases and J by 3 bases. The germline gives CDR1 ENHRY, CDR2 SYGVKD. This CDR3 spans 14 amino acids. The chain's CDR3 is CAISVPGGDYGYTF. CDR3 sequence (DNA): TGTGCCATCAGTGTTCCAGGGGGCGACTATGGCTACACCTTC.

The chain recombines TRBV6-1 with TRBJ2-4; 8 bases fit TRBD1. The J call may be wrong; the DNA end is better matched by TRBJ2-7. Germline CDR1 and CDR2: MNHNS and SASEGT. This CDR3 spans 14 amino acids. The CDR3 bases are TGTGCCAGCAAACTGACAGGGGCCCCCTACGAGCAGTACTTC. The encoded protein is CASKLTGAPYEQYF.

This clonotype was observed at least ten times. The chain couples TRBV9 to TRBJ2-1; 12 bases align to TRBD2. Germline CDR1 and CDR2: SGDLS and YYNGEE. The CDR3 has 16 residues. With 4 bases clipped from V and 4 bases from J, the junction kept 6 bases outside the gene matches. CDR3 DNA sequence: TGTGCCAGCAGCAGAGAGGGGACTAGCGGGTACAATGAGCAGTTCTTC. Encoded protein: CASSREGTSGYNEQFF.